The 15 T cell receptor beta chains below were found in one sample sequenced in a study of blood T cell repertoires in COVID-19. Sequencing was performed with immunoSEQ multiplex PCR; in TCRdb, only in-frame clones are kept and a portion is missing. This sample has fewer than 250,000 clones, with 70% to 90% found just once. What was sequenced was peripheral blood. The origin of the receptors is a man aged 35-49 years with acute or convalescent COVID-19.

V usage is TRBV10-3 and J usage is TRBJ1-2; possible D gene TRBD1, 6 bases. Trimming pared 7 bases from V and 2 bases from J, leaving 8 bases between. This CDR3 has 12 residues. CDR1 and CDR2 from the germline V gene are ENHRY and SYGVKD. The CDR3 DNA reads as TGTGCCATCAACAGGGAAAACTATGGCTACACCTTC. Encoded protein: CAINRENYGYTF.

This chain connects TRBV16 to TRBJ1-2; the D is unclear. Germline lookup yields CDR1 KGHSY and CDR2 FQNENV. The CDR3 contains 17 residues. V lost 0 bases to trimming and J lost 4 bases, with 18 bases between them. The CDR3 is CASSQSMTGGWSYGYTF. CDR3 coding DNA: TGTGCCAGCAGCCAATCGATGACCGGTGGATGGAGCTATGGCTACACCTTC.

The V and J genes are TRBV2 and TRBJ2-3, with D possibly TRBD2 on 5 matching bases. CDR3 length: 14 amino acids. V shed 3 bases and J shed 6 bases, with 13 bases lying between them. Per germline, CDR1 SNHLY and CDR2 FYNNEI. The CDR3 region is CASSDLRPGDTQYF. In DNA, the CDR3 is TGTGCCAGCAGTGACCTCAGACCGGGGGATACGCAGTATTTT.

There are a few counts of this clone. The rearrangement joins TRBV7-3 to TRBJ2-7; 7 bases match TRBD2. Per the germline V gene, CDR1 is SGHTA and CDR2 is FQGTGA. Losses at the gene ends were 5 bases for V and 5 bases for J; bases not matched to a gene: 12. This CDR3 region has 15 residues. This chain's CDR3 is CASSRGQRGIDEQYF. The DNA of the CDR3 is TGTGCCAGCAGCCGAGGCCAGCGGGGCATCGACGAGCAGTACTTC. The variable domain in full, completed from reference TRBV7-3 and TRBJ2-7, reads GAGVSQTPSNKVTEKGKYVELRCDPISGHTALYWYRQSLGQGPEFLIYFQGTGAADDSGLPNDRFFAVRPEGSVSTLKIQRTERGDSAVYLCASSRGQRGIDEQYFGPGTRLTVT.

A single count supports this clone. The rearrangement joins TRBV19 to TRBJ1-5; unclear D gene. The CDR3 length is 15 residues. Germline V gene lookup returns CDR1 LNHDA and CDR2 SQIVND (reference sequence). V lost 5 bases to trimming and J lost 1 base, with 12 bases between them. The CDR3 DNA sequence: TGTGCCAGTAGTGAAACGTTACGGAGCAATCAGCCCCAGCATTTT. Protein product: CASSETLRSNQPQHF.

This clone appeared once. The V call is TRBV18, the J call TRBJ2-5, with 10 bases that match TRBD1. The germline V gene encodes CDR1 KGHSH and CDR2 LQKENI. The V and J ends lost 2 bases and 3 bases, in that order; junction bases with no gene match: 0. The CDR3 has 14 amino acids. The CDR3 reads CASSPGTGEETQYF. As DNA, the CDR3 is TGTGCCAGCTCACCAGGGACAGGGGAAGAGACCCAGTACTTC.

The CDR3 reads CASSSLGAGAGNTIYF. The DNA for the CDR3 is TGTGCCAGCAGCTCACTAGGCGCGGGGGCTGGAAACACCATATATTTT. This chain uses TRBV7-9 with TRBJ1-3, with D perhaps matching TRBD1 (5 bases). Between the trimmed V and J ends, which lost 4 bases and 2 bases, there was a span of 15 bases. Germline CDR1 is SEHNR and CDR2 is FQNEAQ (reference sequence). The CDR3 sequence is 16 residues long.

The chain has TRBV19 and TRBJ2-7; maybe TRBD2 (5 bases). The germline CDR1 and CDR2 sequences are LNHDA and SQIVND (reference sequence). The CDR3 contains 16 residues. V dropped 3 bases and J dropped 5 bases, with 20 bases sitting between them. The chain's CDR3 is CASSMWRTDAGHEQYF. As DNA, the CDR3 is TGTGCCAGTAGTATGTGGAGGACGGACGCAGGACACGAGCAGTACTTC.

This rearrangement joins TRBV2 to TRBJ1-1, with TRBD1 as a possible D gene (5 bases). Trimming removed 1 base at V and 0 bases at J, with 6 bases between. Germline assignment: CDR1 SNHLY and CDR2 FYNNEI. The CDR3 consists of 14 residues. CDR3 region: CASSEGQMNTEAFF. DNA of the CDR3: TGTGCCAGCAGTGAAGGACAGATGAACACTGAAGCTTTCTTT.

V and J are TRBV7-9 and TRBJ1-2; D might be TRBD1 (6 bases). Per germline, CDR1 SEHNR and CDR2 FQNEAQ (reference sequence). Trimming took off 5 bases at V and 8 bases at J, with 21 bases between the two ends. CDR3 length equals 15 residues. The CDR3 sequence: CASSPTGAHPLGYTF. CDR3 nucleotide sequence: TGTGCCAGCAGCCCGACAGGAGCACACCCCCTCGGCTACACCTTC.

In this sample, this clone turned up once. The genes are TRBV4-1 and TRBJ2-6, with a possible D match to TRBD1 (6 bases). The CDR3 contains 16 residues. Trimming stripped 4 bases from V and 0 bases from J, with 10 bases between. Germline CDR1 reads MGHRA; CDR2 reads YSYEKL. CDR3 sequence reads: CASSPGQISGANVLTF. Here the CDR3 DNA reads TGCGCCAGCAGCCCCGGACAGATCTCTGGGGCCAACGTCCTGACTTTC.

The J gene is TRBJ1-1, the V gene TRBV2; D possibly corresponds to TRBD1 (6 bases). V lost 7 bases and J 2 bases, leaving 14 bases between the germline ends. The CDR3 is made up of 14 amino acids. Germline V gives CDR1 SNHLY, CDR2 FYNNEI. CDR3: CASINGGLNTEAFF. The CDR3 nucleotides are TGTGCCAGCATTAATGGGGGCCTTAACACTGAAGCTTTCTTT.

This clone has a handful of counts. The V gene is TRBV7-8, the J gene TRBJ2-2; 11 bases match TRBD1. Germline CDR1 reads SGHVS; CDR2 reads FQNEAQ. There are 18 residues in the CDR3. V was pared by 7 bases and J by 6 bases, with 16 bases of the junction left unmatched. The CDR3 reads CASTLRGQGAGSPGELFF. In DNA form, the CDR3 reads TGTGCCAGCACCCTCAGAGGACAGGGGGCGGGTTCTCCCGGGGAGCTGTTTTTT.

CDR3: CASSQAVGGETQYF. In DNA, the CDR3 is TGTGCCAGCAGCCAAGCTGTGGGGGGAGAGACCCAGTACTTC. The chain has TRBV4-2 and TRBJ2-5, with D possibly matching TRBD2 (6 bases). Germline V gene data show CDR1 as LGHNA and CDR2 as YNFKEQ. The CDR3 length is 14 residues. The ends were cut back, 1 base at V and 4 bases at J, with 10 bases in the middle.

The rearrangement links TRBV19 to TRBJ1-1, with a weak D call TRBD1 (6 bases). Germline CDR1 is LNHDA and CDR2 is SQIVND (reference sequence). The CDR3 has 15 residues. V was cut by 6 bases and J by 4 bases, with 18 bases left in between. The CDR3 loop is CASRIQGISSTEAFF. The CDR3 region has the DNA TGTGCCAGTAGAATCCAGGGGATAAGTAGCACTGAAGCTTTCTTT.